The rows below give T cell receptor beta chains drawn from one sample of a study of cytomegalovirus exposure and HLA in healthy donors. Some clones are missing from TCRdb's copy, which holds only in-frame ones; the method was immunoSEQ multiplex PCR. The sample lists 150,000 to 200,000 clones, 68% occurring once. The specimen was PBMCs. The receptors were gathered from a man aged 50 or older in good health and CMV-seronegative. The CDR3 runs from the conserved cysteine through the conserved F or W. The order of the fields is D gene, clone size, J gene, V gene, CDR3 DNA, CDR3 protein. D genes are given only for firm matches. Size values are once, few and many counts, or a class for expanded clones, and some rows have none.

>TRBD1|NA|TRBJ1-2|TRBV19
TGTGCCAGCTCCTCAAAGTCCCAGGGGGCGTTTGGCTACACCTTC
CASSSKSQGAFGYTF
>NA|NA|TRBJ1-3|TRBV6-5
TGTGCCAGCAGTTACACCCAGGGCGGTGGAAACACCATATATTTT
CASSYTQGGGNTIYF
>NA|NA|TRBJ1-4|TRBV7-9
TGTGCCAACCCGACAGGTGGGAATGAAAAACTGTTTTTT
CANPTGGNEKLFF
>NA|NA|TRBJ2-7|TRBV12-5
TGTGCTAGTGGTTTGGCCCCGGACAGTTCTAGGTACGAGCAGTACTTC
CASGLAPDSSRYEQYF
>NA|NA|TRBJ1-4|TRBV4-3
TGCGCCAGCAGCCAAGATCCCGCGGCAACTAATGAAAAACTGTTTTTT
CASSQDPAATNEKLFF
>TRBD2|NA|TRBJ2-3|TRBV11-2
TGTGCCAGCAGCTTAGGAAATCTAGCGGGGGGGGCAGATACGCAGTATTTT
CASSLGNLAGGADTQYF
>NA|NA|TRBJ2-7|TRBV2
TGTGCCAGCAGTGATTTGTCGTCAGGCCTGTCCTACGAGCAGTACTTC
CASSDLSSGLSYEQYF
>NA|NA|TRBJ2-1|TRBV5-1
TGCGCCAGCAGCTTACTAGGCAATGAGCAGTTCTTC
CASSLLGNEQFF
>NA|NA|TRBJ2-6|TRBV4-2
TGTGCCAGCAGCCAAGTGGCAGGGGGGTACTCTGGGGCCAACGTCCTGACTTTC
CASSQVAGGYSGANVLTF
>TRBD1|NA|TRBJ2-7|TRBV18
TGTGCCAGCTCACCCGGGACAGATTACGAGCAGTACTTC
CASSPGTDYEQYF
>NA|NA|TRBJ1-1|TRBV28
TGTGCCAGCAGTTTATCGGCGGCGTTTAAGAATGAAGCTTTCTTT
CASSLSAAFKNEAFF
>TRBD1|NA|TRBJ2-7|TRBV7-8
TGTGCCAGCACCCGACCGGGACAGGAATCCTACGAGCAGTACTTC
CASTRPGQESYEQYF
>NA|NA|TRBJ1-5|TRBV6-1
TGTGCCAGCAGTGGACAGAATATACATAGCAATCAGCCCCAGCATTTT
CASSGQNIHSNQPQHF
>NA|NA|TRBJ2-2|TRBV4-2
TGTGCCAGCAGCCAAGACGCCGGGGAGCTGTTTTTT
CASSQDAGELFF
>NA|NA|TRBJ1-2|TRBV29-1
TGCAGCGCAGAACCTCCGACAGTGCGTGGCTACACCTTC
CSAEPPTVRGYTF
>NA|NA|TRBJ1-1|TRBV5-1
TGCGCCAGCAGCACTGGGTGGGGCCCGAACACTGAAGCTTTCTTT
CASSTGWGPNTEAFF
>TRBD2|NA|TRBJ2-7|TRBV19
TGTGCCAGTAGTCCTAGCGGGGGGCCCTACGAGCAGTACTTC
CASSPSGGPYEQYF
>NA|few|TRBJ2-7|TRBV7-2
TGTGCCAGCAGCAAGCCCTCCGGGGGAGGCGAGCAGTACTTC
CASSKPSGGGEQYF
>NA|NA|TRBJ1-2|TRBV5-7
TGTGCCAGCAGCTTTTGGGGCTGTGGCTACACCTTC
CASSFWGCGYTF
>NA|NA|TRBJ1-3|TRBV6-4
TGTGCCAGCAGACAGACAGGTCAATTAAGAGCAAGCTCTGGAAACACCATATATTTT
CASRQTGQLRASSGNTIYF
>NA|NA|TRBJ2-1|TRBV28
TGTGCCAGCAGTGGACTCTGGGGGGATCTCTACAATGAGCAGTTCTTC
CASSGLWGDLYNEQFF
>TRBD1|NA|TRBJ2-4|TRBV4-1
TGCGCCAGCAGCCAAGTGGGTCGACAGGGGGCTGACATTCAGTACTTC
CASSQVGRQGADIQYF
>TRBD2|NA|TRBJ2-3|TRBV9
TGTGCCAGCAGCGTATCGACTAGCTCAGCAGCAGATACGCAGTATTTT
CASSVSTSSAADTQYF
>TRBD2|few|TRBJ2-1|TRBV11-3
TGTGCCAGCAGCTTAGATGGGACTAGCGGGGGGGTATACAATGAGCAGTTCTTC
CASSLDGTSGGVYNEQFF
>TRBD1|NA|TRBJ2-5|TRBV18
TGTGCCAGCTCACCAAACGGACAGGGGCTACAAGAGACCCAGTACTTC
CASSPNGQGLQETQYF
>NA|NA|TRBJ2-5|TRBV1
TGCACCAGCAGCCAAGGGACTAGGGGGAACAAAGAGACCCAGTACTTC
CTSSQGTRGNKETQYF
>TRBD2|NA|TRBJ2-5|TRBV2
TGTGCCAGCACCTCGGGGACTAGCGGGGGGACCCAGTACTTC
CASTSGTSGGTQYF
>NA|NA|TRBJ2-2|TRBV6-6
TGTGCCAGCAGTTACAGGTCCCGAGGCGGGGAGCTGTTTTTT
CASSYRSRGGELFF
>TRBD1|NA|TRBJ2-2|TRBV11-3
TGTGCCAGCAGCGATCGGGACAGGGCGGGAAAGACCGGGGAGCTGTTTTTT
CASSDRDRAGKTGELFF
>NA|NA|TRBJ1-5|TRBV7-2
TGTGCCAGCAGCGGGGAGTCAAATCAGCCCCAGCATTTT
CASSGESNQPQHF
>NA|NA|TRBJ1-5|TRBV6-5
TGTGCCAGCAGCCCGAAAGGGGGTCAGCCCCAGCATTTT
CASSPKGGQPQHF
>TRBD2|NA|TRBJ2-2|TRBV2
TGTGCCAGCAGTGAAAACCCCCCCGGGGGGATGAACACCGGGGAGCTGTTTTTT
CASSENPPGGMNTGELFF
>TRBD1|NA|TRBJ1-2|TRBV6-1
TGTGCCAGCAGACTGACAGGGACGAACTATGGCTACACCTTC
CASRLTGTNYGYTF
>NA|NA|TRBJ1-2|TRBV29-1
TGCAGCGTTGAAGAGGGGGGGGCGGATGGCTACACCTTC
CSVEEGGADGYTF
>NA|NA|TRBJ2-3|TRBV7-2
TGTGCCAGCAGCTTAGCGGGGGGACGTACAGATACGCAGTATTTT
CASSLAGGRTDTQYF
>NA|NA|TRBJ2-3|TRBV5-4
TGTGCCAGCAGCTTGAAGGGGCTAGGAATGGTAGATACGCAGTATTTT
CASSLKGLGMVDTQYF
>NA|few|TRBJ2-3|TRBV18
TGTGCCAGCTCACCATCGTCTACCTCCACAGATACGCAGTATTTT
CASSPSSTSTDTQYF
>TRBD1|NA|TRBJ2-5|TRBV15
TGTGCCACCAGCTCGCGACAGGGCCGAAAAGAGACCCAGTACTTC
CATSSRQGRKETQYF
>TRBD1|few|TRBJ2-3|TRBV18
TGTGCCAGCTCACCAATAACAGGGGGCACGGATACGCAGTATTTT
CASSPITGGTDTQYF
>NA|few|TRBJ2-5|TRBV6-5
TGTGCCAGCACCAGGGACCAAGAGACCCAGTACTTC
CASTRDQETQYF
>TRBD1|NA|TRBJ2-5|TRBV5-1
TGCGCCAGCAGCTTGCGGACAGGGCAAGGGGAGACCCAGTACTTC
CASSLRTGQGETQYF
>TRBD1|NA|TRBJ1-5|TRBV6-5
TGTGCCAGCAGTTACTCTGGCAGGGGGAATCAGCCCCAGCATTTT
CASSYSGRGNQPQHF
>TRBD1|NA|TRBJ1-2|TRBV15
TGTGCCACCAGCAGAGGTGGTGGAGGGGGCGTAGGAGGCTACACCTTC
CATSRGGGGGVGGYTF
>TRBD2|NA|TRBJ2-7|TRBV9
TGTGCCAGCAGCTTTAGCGGGGGGGCGACATATGAGCAGTACTTC
CASSFSGGATYEQYF
>TRBD1|NA|TRBJ2-5|TRBV4-3
TGCGCCAGCAGCCATGGGACAGGCTCCCGGGCCCAGTACTTC
CASSHGTGSRAQYF
>NA|NA|TRBJ2-2|TRBV11-2
TGTGCCAGCAGCTCGGACACAGGGGGGGATAACGCGAACACCGGGGAGCTGTTTTTT
CASSSDTGGDNANTGELFF